The source of this T cell receptor (beta chain) is a study of T cell responses to AZD1222 COVID-19 vaccine. Points from the study as a whole: Receipt of two AZD1222 doses was followed by a rise in Spike-specific TCR breadth and depth. Among vaccine-associated CD4 TCRs, coverage spanned spike, with dominance at 160-218 and 743-854.

V lost 2 bases, J lost 4 bases, and 6 bases lay in between. The CDR3 extends over 13 amino acids. The germline V gene has CDR1 MDHEN and CDR2 SYDVKM. Using immunoSEQ multiplex PCR, the repertoire was profiled, and TCRdb retains in-frame clones only, with some absent. In the table there are tens of thousands of clones, over 75% of which are singletons. Remarks on this clone: The antigen remains undetermined.

The TCR comes from an adult in good health. V gene TRBV28 combines with J gene TRBJ1-3; D perhaps matches TRBD1 (5 bases). Material: peripheral blood, obtained on day 0 of MenACWY control vaccination. CDR3: CASSLPGGNTIYF. In DNA, the CDR3 is TGTGCCAGCAGTTTACCAGGGGGAAACACCATATATTTT. Looking up the rest from reference TRBV28 and TRBJ1-3 gives the full variable domain: DVKVTQSSRYLVKRTGEKVFLECVQDMDHENMFWYRQDPGLGLRLIYFSYDVKMKEKGDIPEGYSVSREKKERFSLILESASTNQTSMYLCASSLPGGNTIYFGEGSWLTVV.